The source of this TCR beta chain is a study of beta chain features in type 1 diabetes. This CDR3 has 16 residues. The germline CDR1 and CDR2 sequences are SNHLY and FYNNEI. The V and J ends lost 6 bases and 6 bases respectively, with 21 bases between them. The authors reverse transcribed all of the isolated RNA, so sequencing captured expressed TCRB transcripts. Assay: immunoSEQ multiplex PCR; the TCRdb copy retains only in-frame clones and omits some. The sample contains under 25,000 clones, approximately 50% of which appear only once. Via the markers CD45RO/CCR7/CD25/CD127/CD95/CD27, stem cell-like memory, regulatory, central memory and naive CD4+ cells were sorted.

Sequencing was performed on stem cell memory CD4+ T cells from blood. This receptor was identified in a man aged 18 to 30 in good health. The J gene is TRBJ2-1, the V gene TRBV2, with D maybe TRBD2 (6 bases). CDR3 DNA: TGTGCCAGCAGCAGCATTCGGGGGAATCCTCGCAATGAGCAGTTCTTC. Its translation: CASSSIRGNPRNEQFF.